The sequence of this T cell receptor (beta chain) was determined in a study of cytomegalovirus exposure and HLA in healthy donors. This clone was detected only once. Trimming took 5 bases from V and 0 from J; bases not matched to a gene: 8. This CDR3 has 16 amino acids. Germline values: CDR1 MDHEN, CDR2 SYDVKM. Both 60 Vbeta primers and 13 Jbeta primers went into the PCR. Assay used: immunoSEQ multiplex PCR; TCRdb lists only in-frame clones, some missing. Of under 150,000 clones in the sample, 60% to 85% were seen once. This rearrangement joins TRBV28 to TRBJ2-7; 9 bases fit TRBD2. The TCR was taken from a man aged 18 to 30 in good health and CMV-seronegative. The sample taken for sequencing was PBMCs. CDR3 in DNA: TGTGCCAGCAGTACCACTAGCGGGTCATACTCCTACGAGCAGTACTTC. As protein: CASSTTSGSYSYEQYF.